This T cell receptor beta chain is from a study of CD8 T cells in ankylosing spondylitis. Study-wide points: A motif of roughly 8 highly homologous TCR beta variants was seen as apparently characteristic of ankylosing spondylitis blood.

This clonotype was detected ten times or more. As yet, its antigen is unknown. Germline V gene data show CDR1 as MNHNS and CDR2 as SASEGT. Deletions cut 6 bases from V and 1 base from J, with 18 bases between. This CDR3 is 16 amino acids long. Using its own MiXCR run on the 5' RACE reads, TCRdb lists one record per CDR3 protein. Of 750,000 to 850,000 distinct CDR3 sequences in the sample, 12% were seen once. This chain connects TRBV6-1 to TRBJ1-2; D is unclear. The origin of this receptor is a male donor with ankylosing spondylitis. Sequencing input: blood, either unsorted or a sorted T cell fraction (not recorded which). The CDR3 sequence: CASRRHPPTFNYGYTF. The DNA of the CDR3 is TGTGCCAGCAGGAGGCACCCCCCAACCTTTAACTATGGCTACACCTTC.